The present T cell receptor beta chain was sequenced within a study of T-cell memory formation after mild COVID-19. Study observations and caveats: Those CD4+ clones that contracted were mainly in CM and EM (CD8+ ones in EMRA).

TCRdb re-derived calls from the 5' RACE reads in MiXCR, one entry per CDR3 protein. The table records about 450,000 distinct CDR3 sequences, more than 20% of them present only once. This clonotype was seen repeatedly, ten times or more. Antigen unknown. The clonotype originates from an adult woman who had mild COVID-19 (a few samples of this study predate the infection). Cell type and time point are not known. Sequenced material: PBMCs or a T cell subset sorted from them (not recorded which).

CDR3 nucleotide sequence: TGTGCCAGCAGTTTACCCCAGCGGGAGTATTACAATGAGCAGTTCTTC. This translates into CASSLPQREYYNEQFF. The V call is TRBV7-2, the J call TRBJ2-1; TRBD2 aligns across 8 bases. The CDR3 covers 16 residues. V lost 6 bases, J lost 4 bases, and 11 bases stayed unmatched. Germline assignment: CDR1 SGHTA and CDR2 FQGNSA.